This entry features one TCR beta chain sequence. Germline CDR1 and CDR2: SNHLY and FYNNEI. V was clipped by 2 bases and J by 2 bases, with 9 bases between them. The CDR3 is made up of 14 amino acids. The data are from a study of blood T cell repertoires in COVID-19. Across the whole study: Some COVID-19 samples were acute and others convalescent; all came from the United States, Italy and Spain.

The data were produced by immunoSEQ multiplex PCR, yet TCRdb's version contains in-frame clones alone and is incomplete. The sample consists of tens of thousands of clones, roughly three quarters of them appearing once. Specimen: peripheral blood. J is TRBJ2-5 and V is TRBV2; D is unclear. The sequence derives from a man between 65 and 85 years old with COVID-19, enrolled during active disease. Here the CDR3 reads CASSEMVRQETQYF. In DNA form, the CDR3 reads TGTGCCAGCAGTGAAATGGTCAGACAAGAGACCCAGTACTTC.